Listed below are T cell receptor beta chains from one sample, sequenced in a study of T cell repertoires in ileal Crohn's disease. Method: immunoSEQ multiplex PCR; TCRdb's copy keeps in-frame clones and lacks some. This table holds a few thousand clones, around 79% found once. Sequences were obtained from ileal tissue. These receptor sequences come from an adult with Crohn's disease. Both conserved end residues are part of each CDR3. D genes are given only for firm matches. A row's size may be missing; if present it is once, few, many or a size class.

j_gene: TRBJ1-5
abundance: .
v_gene: TRBV28
d_gene: .
CDR3aa: CASRPLREPQHF
CDR3nt: TGTGCCAGCAGACCCCTCCGAGAGCCCCAGCATTTT

j_gene: TRBJ2-7
abundance: .
v_gene: TRBV4-3
d_gene: .
CDR3aa: CASSQVQGGSYEQYF
CDR3nt: TGCGCCAGCAGCCAAGTACAGGGAGGATCCTACGAGCAGTACTTC

j_gene: TRBJ1-3
abundance: few
v_gene: TRBV19
d_gene: .
CDR3aa: CASSRDGPDTIYF
CDR3nt: TGTGCCAGTAGTCGCGACGGGCCCGACACCATATATTTT

j_gene: TRBJ2-2
abundance: .
v_gene: TRBV6-1
d_gene: TRBD1
CDR3aa: CASSEATGQGPGELFF
CDR3nt: TGTGCCAGCAGTGAAGCCACGGGACAGGGGCCCGGGGAGCTGTTTTTT

j_gene: TRBJ2-5
abundance: once
v_gene: TRBV18
d_gene: .
CDR3aa: CASSPLRARPDLQETQYF
CDR3nt: TGTGCCAGCTCACCACTACGGGCCCGACCCGACCTTCAAGAGACCCAGTACTTC

j_gene: TRBJ2-2
abundance: .
v_gene: TRBV9
d_gene: .
CDR3aa: CASSVDLAPTGELFF
CDR3nt: TGTGCCAGCAGCGTAGATTTGGCCCCCACCGGGGAGCTGTTTTTT

j_gene: TRBJ1-1
abundance: .
v_gene: TRBV6-6
d_gene: .
CDR3aa: CASSSATHSNTEAFF
CDR3nt: TGTGCCAGCTCTAGTGCGACCCATTCCAACACTGAAGCTTTCTTT

j_gene: TRBJ2-1
abundance: .
v_gene: TRBV15
d_gene: .
CDR3aa: CATSRGSSYNEQFF
CDR3nt: TGTGCCACCAGCAGAGGTAGCTCCTACAATGAGCAGTTCTTC

j_gene: TRBJ2-1
abundance: .
v_gene: TRBV7-3
d_gene: .
CDR3aa: CASSPTRGGNEQFF
CDR3nt: TGTGCCAGCAGCCCGACCAGAGGGGGGAATGAGCAGTTCTTC

j_gene: TRBJ2-7
abundance: once
v_gene: TRBV6-5
d_gene: TRBD1
CDR3aa: CASSYGTGLYEQYF
CDR3nt: TGTGCCAGCAGTTACGGGACAGGGTTATACGAGCAGTACTTC

j_gene: TRBJ2-3
abundance: .
v_gene: TRBV7-2
d_gene: .
CDR3aa: CASTRVGGSTDTQYF
CDR3nt: TGTGCCAGCACCCGTGTCGGCGGGAGCACAGATACGCAGTATTTT

j_gene: TRBJ1-2
abundance: .
v_gene: TRBV7-9
d_gene: .
CDR3aa: CASSPQGLDGYTF
CDR3nt: TGTGCCAGCAGCCCCCAGGGGCTAGATGGCTACACCTTC